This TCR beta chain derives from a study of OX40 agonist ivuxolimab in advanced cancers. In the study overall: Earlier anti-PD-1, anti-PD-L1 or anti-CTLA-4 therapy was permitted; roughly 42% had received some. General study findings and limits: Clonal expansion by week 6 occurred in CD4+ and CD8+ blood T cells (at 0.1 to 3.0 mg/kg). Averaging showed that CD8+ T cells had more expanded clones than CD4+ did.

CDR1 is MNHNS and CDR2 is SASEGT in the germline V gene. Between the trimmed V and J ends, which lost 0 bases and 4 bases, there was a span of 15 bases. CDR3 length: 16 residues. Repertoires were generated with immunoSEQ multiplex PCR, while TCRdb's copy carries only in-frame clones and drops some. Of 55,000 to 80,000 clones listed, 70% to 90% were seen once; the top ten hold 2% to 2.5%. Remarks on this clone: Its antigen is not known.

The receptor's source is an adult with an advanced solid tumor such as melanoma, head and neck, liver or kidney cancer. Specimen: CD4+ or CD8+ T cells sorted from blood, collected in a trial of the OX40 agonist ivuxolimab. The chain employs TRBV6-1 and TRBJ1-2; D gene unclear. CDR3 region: CASSEAGRPGLYGYTF. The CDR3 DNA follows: TGTGCCAGCAGTGAAGCGGGCAGACCCGGACTCTATGGCTACACCTTC.